The present entry profiles one T cell receptor beta chain with its context. Its antigen is undetermined. This entry comes from a study of blood T cells in healthy people across ages. General study points: A strong correlation was found between TCR beta diversity and the percentage of naive T cells.

Through a sample-barcoded 5' primer and a J-beta primer mix, a second PCR was run for roughly 7 to 11 cycles. Every cDNA molecule carried a tag from a template-switch adaptor bearing 12 random nucleotides. A single record per CDR3 protein comes from TCRdb applying MiXCR to the 5' RACE reads. Here the sample spans roughly 1,500,000 distinct CDR3 sequences, 30% to 35% being singletons. The CDR3 loop spans 15 amino acids. The germline CDR1 and CDR2 sequences are MNHEY and SMNVEV (reference sequence). V trimming: 5 bases; J trimming: 5 bases; junction bases outside the gene matches: 10. The sample was blood. The chain employs TRBV27 and TRBJ2-7; 9 bases map to TRBD2. The source of this sequence is a woman in her 30s in good health. Here the CDR3 reads CASSAGLAPWDEQYF. Here the CDR3 DNA reads TGTGCCAGCAGTGCCGGACTAGCGCCGTGGGACGAGCAGTACTTC.